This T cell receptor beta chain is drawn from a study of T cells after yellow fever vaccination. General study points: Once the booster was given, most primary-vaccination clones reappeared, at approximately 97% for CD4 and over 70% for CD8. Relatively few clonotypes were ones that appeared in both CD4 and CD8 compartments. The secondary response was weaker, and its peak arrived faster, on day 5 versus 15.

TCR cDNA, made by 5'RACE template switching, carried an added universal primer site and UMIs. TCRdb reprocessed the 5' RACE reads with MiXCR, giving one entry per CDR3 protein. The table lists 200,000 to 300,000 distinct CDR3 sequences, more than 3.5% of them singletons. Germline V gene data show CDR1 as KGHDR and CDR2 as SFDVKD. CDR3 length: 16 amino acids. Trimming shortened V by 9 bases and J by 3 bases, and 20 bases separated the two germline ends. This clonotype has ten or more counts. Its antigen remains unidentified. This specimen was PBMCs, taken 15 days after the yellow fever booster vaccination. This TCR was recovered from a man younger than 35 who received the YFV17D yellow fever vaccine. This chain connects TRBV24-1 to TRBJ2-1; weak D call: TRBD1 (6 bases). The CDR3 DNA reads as TGTGCCACCTTGCCCAGGGGCAGGGGCAACTACAATGAGCAGTTCTTC. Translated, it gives CATLPRGRGNYNEQFF.